The clone carrying this T cell receptor beta chain was counted a few times. Its antigen is unidentified. The data derive from a study of beta chain features in type 1 diabetes. The wider study: Patients looked much like healthy donors when it came to age, gender and cell yields. In all, around 110,000,000 sorted cells from all samples were analyzed. The study, taken as a whole, reports: Shorter TCRB CDR3s, moderately but significantly so, were found in Type 1 diabetes patients in all four CD4+ subsets. More deletions and fewer insertions at VDJ junctions were found in patients with type 1 diabetes.

Reverse transcription of all isolated RNA meant that expressed TCRB transcripts were sequenced. Read counts averaged about 3.57 million for samples of naive, central memory and regulatory T cells. Assay: immunoSEQ multiplex PCR; the TCRdb copy retains only in-frame clones and omits some. The sample includes 300,000 to 400,000 clones, roughly 8.8% of them seen just once. With V trimmed by 6 bases and J by 5 bases, 3 bases remained unmatched. Germline values: CDR1 SGDLS, CDR2 YYNGEE. This CDR3 has 12 residues. The J gene is TRBJ1-2, the V gene TRBV9; TRBD1 matches at 8 bases. Sample: central memory CD4+ T cells from blood. This TCR was recovered from a man aged 25 to 45 with type 1 diabetes. CDR3 protein: CASNRQGYGYTF. The CDR3 nucleotides are TGTGCCAGCAACAGACAGGGGTATGGCTACACCTTC.